This TCR beta chain came from a study of blood T cell repertoires in COVID-19. The CDR3 loop spans 13 amino acids. The V end lost 2 bases, the J end lost 8 bases, and 10 bases lay between the germline ends. Germline CDR1 reads MNHNY; CDR2 reads SVGAGI (reference sequence). TCRdb keeps only in-frame clones here, not all; method: immunoSEQ multiplex PCR. The sample has about 250,000 clones, roughly 87% seen once. This TCR derives from a woman between 40 and 50 years old who had recovered from COVID-19. The rearrangement joins TRBV6-6 to TRBJ2-1; the D is unclear. Sequenced sample: peripheral blood. CDR3 loop: CASSYGPAYEQFF. CDR3 in DNA: TGTGCCAGCAGTTACGGGCCAGCCTATGAGCAGTTCTTC.